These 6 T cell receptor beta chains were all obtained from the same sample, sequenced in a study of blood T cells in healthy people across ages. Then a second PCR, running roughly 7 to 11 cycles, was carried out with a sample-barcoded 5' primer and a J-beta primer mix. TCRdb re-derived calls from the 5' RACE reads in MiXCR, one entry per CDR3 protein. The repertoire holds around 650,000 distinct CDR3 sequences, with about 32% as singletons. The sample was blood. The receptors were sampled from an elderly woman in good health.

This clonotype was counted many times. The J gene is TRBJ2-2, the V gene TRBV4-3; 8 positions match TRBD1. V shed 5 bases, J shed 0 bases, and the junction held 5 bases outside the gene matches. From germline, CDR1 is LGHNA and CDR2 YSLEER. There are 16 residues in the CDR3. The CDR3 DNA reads TGCGCCAGCAGCTCCCGGACAGGGCCGAACACCGGGGAGCTGTTTTTT. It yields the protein CASSSRTGPNTGELFF.

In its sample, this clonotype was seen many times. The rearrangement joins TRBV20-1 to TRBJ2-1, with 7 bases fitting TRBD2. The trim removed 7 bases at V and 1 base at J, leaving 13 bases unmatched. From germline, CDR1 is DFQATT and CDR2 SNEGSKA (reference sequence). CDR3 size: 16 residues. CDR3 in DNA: TGCAGTGGACAAAGGACGGGGGGAGGTTCCTACAATGAGCAGTTCTTC. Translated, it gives CSGQRTGGGSYNEQFF.

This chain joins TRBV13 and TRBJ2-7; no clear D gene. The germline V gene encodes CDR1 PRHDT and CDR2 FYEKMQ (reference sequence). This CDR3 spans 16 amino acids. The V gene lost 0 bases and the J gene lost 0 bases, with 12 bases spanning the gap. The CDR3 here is CASSLGERPSSYEQYF. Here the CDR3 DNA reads TGTGCCAGCAGCTTAGGAGAGAGACCGTCCTCCTACGAGCAGTACTTC.

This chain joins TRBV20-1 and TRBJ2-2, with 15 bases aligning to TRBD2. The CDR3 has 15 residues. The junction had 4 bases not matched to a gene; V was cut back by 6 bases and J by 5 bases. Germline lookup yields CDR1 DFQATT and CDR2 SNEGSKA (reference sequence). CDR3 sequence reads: CSAGTSGGKTGELFF. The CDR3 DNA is TGCAGTGCCGGGACTAGCGGGGGGAAAACCGGGGAGCTGTTTTTT.

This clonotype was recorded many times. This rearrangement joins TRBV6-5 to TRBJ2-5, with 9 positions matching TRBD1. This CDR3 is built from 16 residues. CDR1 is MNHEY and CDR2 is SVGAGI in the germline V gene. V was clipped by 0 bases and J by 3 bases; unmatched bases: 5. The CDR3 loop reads CASSYSMRTGEETQYF. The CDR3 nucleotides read TGTGCCAGCAGTTACTCGATGCGGACAGGGGAAGAGACCCAGTACTTC.

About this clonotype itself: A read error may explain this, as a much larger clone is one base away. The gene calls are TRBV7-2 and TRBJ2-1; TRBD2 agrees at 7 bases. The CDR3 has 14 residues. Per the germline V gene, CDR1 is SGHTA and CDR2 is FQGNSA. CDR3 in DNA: TGTGCCAGCATGGGAGGGGCAGGGAGGAATGAGCGGTTCTTC. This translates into CASMGGAGRNERFF.